This T cell receptor beta chain was captured in a study of shared clonotypes between healthy human individuals. Study-wide findings and caveats: Sequencing depth was predicted to influence how clonotypes are shared among donors.

Some clones are missing from TCRdb's copy, which holds only in-frame ones; the method was immunoSEQ multiplex PCR. The sample has about 2.1 million clones, about 94% seen once. Naive CD8 populations comprised CD45RO-negative cells positively selected for CCR7, excluding terminally differentiated effector memory CD45RA+ cells. A few counts support this clone. Antigen: not known. Germline lookup yields CDR1 SGHVS and CDR2 FNYEAQ. V lost 5 bases, J lost 4 bases, and 12 bases lay in between. CDR3 length: 14 residues. The V gene is TRBV7-6, the J gene TRBJ2-1, with a tentative D call TRBD2 (6 bases). This sequence originates from a man between 18 and 29 years old in good health. Some clones in this sample may be carry-over from other donors' samples. Specimen: naive CD8+ T cells from PBMCs. The CDR3 loop is CASSRTGSYNEQFF. The CDR3 DNA reads TGTGCCAGCAGCCGGACCGGGAGTTACAATGAGCAGTTCTTC.